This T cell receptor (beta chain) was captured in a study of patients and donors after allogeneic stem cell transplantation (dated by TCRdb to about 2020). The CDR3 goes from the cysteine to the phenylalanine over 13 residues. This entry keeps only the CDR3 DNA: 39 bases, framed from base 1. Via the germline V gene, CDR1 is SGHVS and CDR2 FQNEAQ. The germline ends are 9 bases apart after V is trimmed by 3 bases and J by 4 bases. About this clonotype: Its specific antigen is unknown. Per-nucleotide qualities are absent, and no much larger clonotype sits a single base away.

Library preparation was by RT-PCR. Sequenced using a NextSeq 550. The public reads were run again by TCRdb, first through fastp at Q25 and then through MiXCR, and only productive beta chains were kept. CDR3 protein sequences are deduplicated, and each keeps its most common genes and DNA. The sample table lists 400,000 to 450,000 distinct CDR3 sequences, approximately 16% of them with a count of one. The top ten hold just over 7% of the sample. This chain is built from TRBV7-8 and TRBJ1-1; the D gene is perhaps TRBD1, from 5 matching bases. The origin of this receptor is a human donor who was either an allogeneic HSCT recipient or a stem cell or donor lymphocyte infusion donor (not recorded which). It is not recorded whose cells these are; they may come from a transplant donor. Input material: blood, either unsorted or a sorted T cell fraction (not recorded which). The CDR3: CASSLDMITEAFF. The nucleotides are TGTGCCAGCAGCTTGGACATGATCACTGAAGCTTTCTTT. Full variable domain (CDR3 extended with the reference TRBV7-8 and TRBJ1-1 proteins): GAGVSQSPRYKVAKRGQDVALRCDPISGHVSLFWYQQALGQGPEFLTYFQNEAQLDKSGLPSDRFFAERPEGSVSTLKIQRTQQEDSAVYLCASSLDMITEAFFGQGTRLTVV.